These T cell receptor beta chains were read from a single sample in a study of blood T cells in healthy people across ages. TCRdb called the 5' RACE reads again in MiXCR, with one record for every CDR3 protein. The top ten hold roughly 10% of the sample, which has roughly 560,000 distinct CDR3 sequences, approximately 25% seen once. The data were also submitted as part of a second study, on T cells of mothers and their children.

The sequenced material came from blood. These receptors were taken from a boy younger than 18 in good health. Both conserved end residues are part of each CDR3. The D gene is left open where the match is weak. Clone sizes are given selectively: once, few, many, or a class where the clone is expanded.

V gene	D gene	clone size	J gene	CDR3 protein	CDR3 DNA
TRBV20-1	TRBD2	few	TRBJ2-7	CSAPGTSGSGTYEQYF	TGCAGTGCTCCCGGGACTAGCGGGAGTGGCACCTACGAGCAGTACTTC
TRBV7-9	.	.	TRBJ2-2	CASSPLAGTSGELFF	TGTGCCAGCAGCCCACTCGCGGGGACATCCGGGGAGCTGTTTTTT
TRBV28	.	few	TRBJ1-4	CASSLFAAHAKLFF	TGTGCCAGCAGTTTATTTGCAGCTCATGCAAAACTGTTTTTT
TRBV5-1	.	few	TRBJ2-5	CASSSGTAGETQYF	TGCGCCAGCAGCTCCGGGACAGCGGGGGAGACCCAGTACTTC
TRBV4-3	TRBD1	few	TRBJ2-7	CASSQEPGQGHEQYF	TGCGCCAGCAGCCAAGAACCCGGACAGGGTCACGAGCAGTACTTC
TRBV3-1	.	few	TRBJ2-7	CASSQDRLYEQYF	TGTGCCAGCAGCCAAGATCGCCTCTACGAGCAGTACTTC
TRBV29-1	TRBD1	.	TRBJ1-4	CSVCGTGDHGTNEKLFF	TGCAGCGTTTGCGGGACAGGGGACCACGGAACTAATGAAAAACTGTTTTTT
TRBV7-2	.	few	TRBJ2-2	CASSSFFPNTGELFF	TGTGCCAGCAGCTCGTTCTTTCCGAACACCGGGGAGCTGTTTTTT
TRBV27	TRBD1	few	TRBJ2-7	CASRESRGPYEQYF	TGTGCCAGCAGAGAAAGCAGGGGGCCCTACGAGCAGTACTTC
TRBV20-1	TRBD1	.	TRBJ1-5	CSAYGTVGNSNQPQHF	TGCAGTGCTTACGGGACAGTCGGAAATAGCAATCAGCCCCAGCATTTT
TRBV7-2	TRBD1	few	TRBJ2-7	CASRPGTGFSYEQYF	TGTGCCAGCAGGCCCGGGACAGGTTTCTCCTACGAGCAGTACTTC
TRBV27	TRBD2	few	TRBJ2-7	CASSLGGRAGYEQYF	TGTGCCAGCAGTTTAGGCGGGAGGGCCGGGTACGAGCAGTACTTC
TRBV6-4	TRBD2	few	TRBJ2-1	CASSEERGSPNEQFF	TGTGCCAGCAGTGAGGAGCGGGGGTCCCCCAATGAGCAGTTCTTC
TRBV24-1	.	.	TRBJ1-2	CATSDPLREGWAYGYTF	TGTGCCACCAGTGATCCACTCCGAGAAGGGTGGGCCTATGGCTACACCTTC
TRBV5-5	.	.	TRBJ1-4	CASSLDRNEKLFF	TGTGCCAGCAGCTTGGACCGAAATGAAAAACTGTTTTTT
TRBV7-2	.	few	TRBJ1-5	CASSPGNQPQHF	TGTGCCAGCAGCCCAGGCAATCAGCCCCAGCATTTT
TRBV12-3/TRBV12-4	.	once	TRBJ1-1	CASSLGHQSSEAFF	TGTGCCAGCAGTTTAGGTCACCAGAGCAGTGAAGCTTTCTTT
TRBV28	TRBD1	.	TRBJ1-5	CASRQDRGQPQHF	TGTGCCAGCAGGCAAGACAGGGGTCAGCCCCAGCATTTT
TRBV4-1	TRBD2	.	TRBJ2-2	CASSQYKAGGTNTGELFF	TGCGCCAGCAGCCAATACAAAGCGGGAGGGACGAACACCGGGGAGCTGTTTTTT
TRBV6-2/TRBV6-3	TRBD1	few	TRBJ1-2	CASSYSTDRVFGYTF	TGTGCCAGCAGTTACTCCACGGACAGGGTTTTCGGCTACACCTTC
TRBV7-9	.	.	TRBJ2-1	CASSAQGRGEQFF	TGTGCCAGCAGCGCACAGGGTCGTGGTGAGCAGTTCTTC
TRBV2	TRBD2	few	TRBJ2-3	CASEGRGLASSDTQYF	TGTGCCAGCGAGGGGAGGGGACTAGCTTCTTCAGATACGCAGTATTTT
TRBV7-3	.	.	TRBJ1-2	CASSLTAGLSGGYTF	TGTGCCAGCAGCTTAACCGCGGGTTTAAGTGGAGGCTACACCTTC
TRBV29-1	TRBD1	.	TRBJ2-1	CSVGEGAYEQFF	TGCAGCGTTGGAGAGGGGGCCTACGAGCAGTTCTTC
TRBV6-5	.	.	TRBJ1-4	CASSYSGNSNEKLFF	TGTGCCAGCAGTTACAGTGGGAACTCTAATGAAAAACTGTTTTTT
TRBV27	.	.	TRBJ1-4	CASSLSPGVCGEKLFF	TGTGCCAGCAGTTTATCTCCGGGGGTCTGCGGTGAAAAACTGTTTTTT
TRBV28	.	few	TRBJ1-2	CASSSRRDRRYGYTF	TGTGCCAGCAGTTCCAGGAGAGACAGGCGCTATGGCTACACCTTC
TRBV6-2/TRBV6-3	.	few	TRBJ2-7	CASTALGYEQYF	TGTGCCAGTACAGCTTTGGGCTACGAGCAGTACTTC
TRBV12-3/TRBV12-4	.	many	TRBJ1-5	CASSLTANQPQHF	TGTGCCAGCAGTTTGACAGCTAATCAGCCCCAGCATTTT
TRBV14	TRBD2	.	TRBJ2-2	CASSRQGLAGANVNTGELFF	TGTGCCAGCAGCCGACAAGGACTAGCGGGAGCCAACGTGAACACCGGGGAGCTGTTTTTT
TRBV7-2	.	few	TRBJ2-7	CASSFPGTPGDEQYF	TGTGCCAGCAGCTTTCCCGGGACCCCCGGGGACGAGCAGTACTTC
TRBV3-1	.	.	TRBJ1-2	CASSTTAVANYGYTF	TGTGCCAGCAGCACCACAGCCGTAGCTAACTATGGCTACACCTTC
TRBV6-1	.	.	TRBJ1-2	CASSALPVNYGYTF	TGTGCCAGCAGTGCCCTACCTGTCAACTATGGCTACACCTTC
TRBV24-1	.	.	TRBJ1-4	CATSDKDSPTNEKLFF	TGTGCCACCAGCGACAAGGACTCACCAACTAATGAAAAACTGTTTTTT
TRBV7-2	.	few	TRBJ2-7	CASSLGFYEQYF	TGTGCCAGCAGCTTAGGTTTTTACGAGCAGTACTTC
TRBV29-1	.	.	TRBJ1-3	CSVGEGSLNTIYF	TGCAGCGTTGGGGAAGGAAGTTTGAACACCATATATTTT
TRBV28	.	.	TRBJ2-6	CASSFGEINSGANVLTF	TGTGCCAGCAGTTTTGGGGAGATAAACTCTGGGGCCAACGTCCTGACTTTC
TRBV19	TRBD2	few	TRBJ2-3	CASSTGTSGGFTDTQYF	TGTGCCAGTAGTACGGGGACTAGCGGGGGATTCACAGATACGCAGTATTTT
TRBV9	TRBD2	.	TRBJ2-7	CASGRAGGYEQYF	TGTGCCAGCGGACGTGCGGGAGGCTACGAGCAGTACTTC
TRBV20-1	.	.	TRBJ2-3	CSARNRATLRTSTDTQYF	TGCAGTGCTAGAAACAGAGCTACACTCAGAACTAGCACAGATACGCAGTATTTT
TRBV6-6	.	.	TRBJ2-5	CASSYSASASQETQYF	TGTGCCAGCAGTTACTCTGCCAGCGCCTCCCAAGAGACCCAGTACTTC
TRBV12-3/TRBV12-4	TRBD2	few	TRBJ2-5	CASTDLAGGGETQYF	TGTGCCAGCACCGACTTAGCGGGAGGAGGAGAGACCCAGTACTTC
TRBV13	.	.	TRBJ1-2	CASSFPGSPYGYTF	TGTGCCAGCAGCTTTCCCGGCAGTCCCTATGGCTACACCTTC